The present entry profiles one T cell receptor beta chain with its context. Its antigen is not identified. CDR3 length equals 16 residues. Trimming stripped 5 bases from V and 2 bases from J, with 16 bases between. CDR1 is SGHRS and CDR2 is YFSETQ in the germline V gene. This entry is derived from a study of Ad26.COV2.S vaccination and SARS-CoV-2 variants. Study outcomes and limitations: Following vaccination, spike-specific CD8+ and CD4+ T cell responses reportedly exhibited substantial breadth. Responses of T cells in total may have been underestimated by the TCR breadth and depth analyses. It was vaccine recipients, not placebo recipients, who had the higher spike-specific TCR breadth.

The table came from immunoSEQ multiplex PCR; TCRdb's copy has only in-frame clones and leaves some out. The sample has about 350,000 clones; 92% are singletons. The sequencing here drew on peripheral blood, taken after recovery from COVID-19. The chain is built from TRBV5-1 and TRBJ2-2; D remains ambiguous. This receptor was identified in a human donor who had recovered from COVID-19. CDR3 nucleotides: TGCGCCAGCAGTCAAGGGCCGGATGTCAACACCGGGGAGCTGTTTTTT. Protein product: CASSQGPDVNTGELFF.